This T cell receptor beta chain was found in a study of blood T cells in healthy people across ages. Findings and caveats of the study: Correlation between TCR beta diversity and naive T cell percentage was strong.

Using a J-beta primer mix together with a sample-barcoded 5' primer, a second PCR was run for 7 to 11 cycles. From the 5' RACE reads, TCRdb called clonotypes with MiXCR, one entry per CDR3 protein. Among almost 1 million distinct CDR3 sequences listed, around 54% were seen once. CDR1 is SEHNR and CDR2 is FQNEAQ in the germline V gene (reference sequence). The CDR3 consists of 14 residues. V lost 6 bases and J 2 bases, leaving 14 bases between the germline ends. RNA extraction gave at least 5.5 micrograms of total RNA per sample. This clonotype has just a few counts. The antigen is not known. This receptor was identified in a woman aged 55-75 years in good health. V gene TRBV7-9 combines with J gene TRBJ2-7; D is unclear. Sequencing was carried out using blood. CDR3 loop: CASRPMEMAYEQYF. The DNA for the CDR3 is TGTGCCAGCAGGCCGATGGAGATGGCCTACGAGCAGTACTTC.